This T cell receptor (beta chain) was captured by sequencing in a study of cytomegalovirus exposure and HLA in healthy donors. Use of 60 Vbeta and 13 Jbeta primers characterized the PCR. Measured with immunoSEQ multiplex PCR; TCRdb has only the in-frame clones, and not every one. Among some 41,000 clones listed, 60% to 70% were seen once. V lost 2 bases, J lost 3 bases, and 4 bases stayed unmatched. The CDR3 consists of 15 residues. Germline V CDR1 and CDR2: MNHEY, SVGAGI. The J gene is TRBJ2-1, the V gene TRBV6-5; TRBD2 aligns across 7 bases. Sequencing was carried out using PBMCs. The TCR was taken from a man between 40 and 49 years old in good health and CMV-seronegative. CDR3 protein: CASSYTGGGYNEQFF. CDR3 DNA: TGTGCCAGCAGTTACACGGGGGGTGGCTACAATGAGCAGTTCTTC.